The subject of this entry is one T cell receptor (beta chain). Its antigen is unidentified. The V end lost 1 base, the J end lost 6 bases, and 19 bases lay between the germline ends. Per germline, CDR1 MNHNS and CDR2 SASEGT. The CDR3 sequence is 17 residues long. Produced via immunoSEQ multiplex PCR; TCRdb's table is partial and in-frame only. The sample holds about 100,000 clones; roughly 94% are singletons and the top ten take around 0.6%. The sample comes from a study of siplizumab effects on memory and regulatory T cells. Findings of the study overall: Naive T cell populations appeared to exhibit greater diversity than memory cells and appeared to be major alloresponse contributors. The majority of clones, roughly 80-96% of proliferating CD4+ or CD8+ clones, lacked an assignable naive or memory phenotype.

The clonotype comes from a human donor in good health. This chain connects TRBV6-1 to TRBJ2-4; no firm D call. The sequencing sample was made of Tregs sorted from blood. CDR3 sequence: CASSEVGKAKYPNIQYF. Written as DNA, the CDR3 is TGTGCCAGCAGTGAAGTTGGGAAGGCTAAATACCCAAACATTCAGTACTTC.